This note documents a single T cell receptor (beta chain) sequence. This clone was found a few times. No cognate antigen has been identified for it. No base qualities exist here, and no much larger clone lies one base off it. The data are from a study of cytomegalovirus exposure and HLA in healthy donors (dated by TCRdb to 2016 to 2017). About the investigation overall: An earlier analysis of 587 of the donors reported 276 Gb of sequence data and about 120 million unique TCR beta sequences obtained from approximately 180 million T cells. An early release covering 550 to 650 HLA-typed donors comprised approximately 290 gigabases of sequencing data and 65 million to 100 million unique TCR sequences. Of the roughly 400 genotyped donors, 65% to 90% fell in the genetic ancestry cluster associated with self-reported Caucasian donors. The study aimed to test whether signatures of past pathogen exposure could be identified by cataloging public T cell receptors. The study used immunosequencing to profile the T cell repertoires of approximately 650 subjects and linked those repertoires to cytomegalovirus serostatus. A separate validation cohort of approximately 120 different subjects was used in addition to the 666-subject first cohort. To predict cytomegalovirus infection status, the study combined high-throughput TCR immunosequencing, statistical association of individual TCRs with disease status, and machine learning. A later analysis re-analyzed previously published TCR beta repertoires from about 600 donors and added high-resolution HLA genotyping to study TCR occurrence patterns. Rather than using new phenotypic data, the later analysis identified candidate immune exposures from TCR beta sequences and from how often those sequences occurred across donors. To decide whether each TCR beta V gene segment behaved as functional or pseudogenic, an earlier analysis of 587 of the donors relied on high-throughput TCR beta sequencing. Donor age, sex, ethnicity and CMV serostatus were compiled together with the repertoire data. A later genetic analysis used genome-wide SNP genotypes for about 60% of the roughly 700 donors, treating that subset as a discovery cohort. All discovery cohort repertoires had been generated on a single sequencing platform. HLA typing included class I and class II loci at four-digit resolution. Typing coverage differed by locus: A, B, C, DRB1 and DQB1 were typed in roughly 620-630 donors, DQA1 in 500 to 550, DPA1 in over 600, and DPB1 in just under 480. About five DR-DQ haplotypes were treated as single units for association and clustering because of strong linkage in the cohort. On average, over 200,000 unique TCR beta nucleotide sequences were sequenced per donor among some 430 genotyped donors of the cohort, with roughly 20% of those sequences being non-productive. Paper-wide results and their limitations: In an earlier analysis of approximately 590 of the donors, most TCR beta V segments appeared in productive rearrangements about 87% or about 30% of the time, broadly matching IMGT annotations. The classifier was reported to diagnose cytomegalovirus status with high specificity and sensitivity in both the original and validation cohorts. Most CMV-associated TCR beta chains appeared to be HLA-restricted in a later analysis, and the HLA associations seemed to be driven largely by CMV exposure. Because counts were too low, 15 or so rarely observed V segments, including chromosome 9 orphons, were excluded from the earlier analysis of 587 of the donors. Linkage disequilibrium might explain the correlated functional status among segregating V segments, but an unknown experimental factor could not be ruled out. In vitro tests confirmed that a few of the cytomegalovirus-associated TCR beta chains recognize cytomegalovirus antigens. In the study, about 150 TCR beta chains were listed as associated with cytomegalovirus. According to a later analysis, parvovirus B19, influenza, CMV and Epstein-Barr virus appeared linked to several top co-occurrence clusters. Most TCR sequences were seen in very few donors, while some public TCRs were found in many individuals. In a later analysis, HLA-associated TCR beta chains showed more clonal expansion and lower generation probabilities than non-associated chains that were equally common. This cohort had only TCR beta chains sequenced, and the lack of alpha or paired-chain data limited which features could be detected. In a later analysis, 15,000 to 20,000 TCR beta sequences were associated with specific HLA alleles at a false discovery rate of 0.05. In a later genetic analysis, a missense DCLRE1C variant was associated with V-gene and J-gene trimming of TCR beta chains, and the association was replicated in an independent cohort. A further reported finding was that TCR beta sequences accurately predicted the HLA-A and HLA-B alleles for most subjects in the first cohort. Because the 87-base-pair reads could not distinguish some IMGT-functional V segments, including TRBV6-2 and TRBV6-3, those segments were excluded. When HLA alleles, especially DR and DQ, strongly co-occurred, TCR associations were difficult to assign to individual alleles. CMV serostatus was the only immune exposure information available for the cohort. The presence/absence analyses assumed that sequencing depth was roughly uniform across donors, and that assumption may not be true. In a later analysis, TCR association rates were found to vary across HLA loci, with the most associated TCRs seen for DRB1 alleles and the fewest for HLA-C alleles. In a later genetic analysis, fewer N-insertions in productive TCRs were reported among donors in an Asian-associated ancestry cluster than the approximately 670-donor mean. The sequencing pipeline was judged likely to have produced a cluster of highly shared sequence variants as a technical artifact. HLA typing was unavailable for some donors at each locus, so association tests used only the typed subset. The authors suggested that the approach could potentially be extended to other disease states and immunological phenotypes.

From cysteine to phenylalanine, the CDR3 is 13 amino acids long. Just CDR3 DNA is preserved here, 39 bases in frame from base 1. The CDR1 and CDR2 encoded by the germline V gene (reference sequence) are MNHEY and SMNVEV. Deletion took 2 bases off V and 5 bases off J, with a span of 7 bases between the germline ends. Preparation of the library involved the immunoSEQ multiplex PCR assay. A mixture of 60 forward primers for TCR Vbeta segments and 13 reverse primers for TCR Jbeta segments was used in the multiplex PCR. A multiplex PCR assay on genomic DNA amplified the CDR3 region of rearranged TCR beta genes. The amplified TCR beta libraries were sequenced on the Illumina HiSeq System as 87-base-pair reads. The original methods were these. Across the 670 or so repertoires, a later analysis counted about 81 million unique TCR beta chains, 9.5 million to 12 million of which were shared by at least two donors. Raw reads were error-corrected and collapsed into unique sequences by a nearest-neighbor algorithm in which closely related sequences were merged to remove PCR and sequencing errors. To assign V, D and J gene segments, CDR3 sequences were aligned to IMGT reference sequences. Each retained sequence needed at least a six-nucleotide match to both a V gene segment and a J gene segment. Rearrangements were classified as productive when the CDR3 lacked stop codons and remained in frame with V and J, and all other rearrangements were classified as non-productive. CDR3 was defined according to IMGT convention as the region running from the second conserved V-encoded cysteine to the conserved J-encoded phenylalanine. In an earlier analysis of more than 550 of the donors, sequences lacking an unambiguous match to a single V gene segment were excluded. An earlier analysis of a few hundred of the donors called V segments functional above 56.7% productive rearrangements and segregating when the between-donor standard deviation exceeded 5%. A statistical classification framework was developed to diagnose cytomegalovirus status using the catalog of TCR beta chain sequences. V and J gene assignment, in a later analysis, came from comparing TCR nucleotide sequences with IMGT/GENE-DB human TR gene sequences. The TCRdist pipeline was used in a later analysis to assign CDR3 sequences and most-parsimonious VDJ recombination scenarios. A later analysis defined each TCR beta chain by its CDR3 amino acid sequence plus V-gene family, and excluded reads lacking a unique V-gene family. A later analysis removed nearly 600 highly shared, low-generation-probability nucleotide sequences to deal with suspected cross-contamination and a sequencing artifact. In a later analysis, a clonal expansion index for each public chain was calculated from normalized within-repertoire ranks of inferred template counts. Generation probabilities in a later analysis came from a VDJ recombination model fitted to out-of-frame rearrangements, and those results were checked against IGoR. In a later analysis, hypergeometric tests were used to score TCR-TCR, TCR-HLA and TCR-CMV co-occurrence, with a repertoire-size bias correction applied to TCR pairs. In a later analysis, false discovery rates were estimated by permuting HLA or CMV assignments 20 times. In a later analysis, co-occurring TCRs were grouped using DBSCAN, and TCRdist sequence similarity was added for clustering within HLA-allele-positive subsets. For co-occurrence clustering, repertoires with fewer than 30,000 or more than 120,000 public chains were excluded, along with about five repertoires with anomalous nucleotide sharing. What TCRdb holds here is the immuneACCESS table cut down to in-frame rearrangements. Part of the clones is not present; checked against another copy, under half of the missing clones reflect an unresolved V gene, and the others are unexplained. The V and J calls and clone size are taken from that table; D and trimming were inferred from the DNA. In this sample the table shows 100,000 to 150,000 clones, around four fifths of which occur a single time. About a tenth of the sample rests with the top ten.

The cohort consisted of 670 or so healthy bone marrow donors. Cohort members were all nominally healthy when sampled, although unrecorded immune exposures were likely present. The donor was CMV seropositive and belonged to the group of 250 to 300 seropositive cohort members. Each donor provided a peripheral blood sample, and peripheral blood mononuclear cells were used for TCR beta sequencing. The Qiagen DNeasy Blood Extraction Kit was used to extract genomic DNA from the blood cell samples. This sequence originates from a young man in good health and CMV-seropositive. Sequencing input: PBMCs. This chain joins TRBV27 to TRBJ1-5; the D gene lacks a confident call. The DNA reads TGTGCCAGCAGTTTAAGAGGTTATCAGCCCCAGCATTTT. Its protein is CASSLRGYQPQHF.